What follows are 16 T cell receptor beta chains derived from one specimen sequenced in a study of T-cell reconstitution after alpha-beta-depleted transplantation in children. The authors prepared the TCRbeta library with unique molecular identifiers. TCRdb redid the calling of the PCR reads with MiXCR, one entry per CDR3 protein. The sample lists more than 250,000 distinct CDR3 sequences; 9.9% were seen once. The sample here was PBMCs from the stem cell graft donor, taken from the stem cell graft. The receptors here all came from a human donor who donated a stem cell graft to a child with SCID.

This clonotype was observed a handful of times. The chain couples TRBV10-2 to TRBJ2-4; TRBD1 is a possible D gene (6 bases). The CDR3 consists of 15 residues. V was shortened by 6 bases and J by 1 base, with 13 bases between the two germline ends. Germline V CDR1 and CDR2: WSHSY, SAAADI. Here the CDR3 reads CASRSGDGAKNIQYF. CDR3 DNA: TGCGCCAGCAGATCAGGGGACGGGGCCAAAAACATTCAGTACTTC.

This clonotype has at least ten counts. This chain uses TRBV27 with TRBJ2-7, with unresolved D. V lost 2 bases and J 2 bases, leaving 13 bases between the germline ends. Per the germline V gene, CDR1 is MNHEY and CDR2 is SMNVEV (reference sequence). The CDR3 is 15 amino acids. CDR3 nucleotides: TGTGCCAGCAGTTTAAAGAAGGGTTCGCCCTACGAGCAGTACTTC. Protein sequence: CASSLKKGSPYEQYF.

This clonotype was recorded many times. The gene calls are TRBV19 and TRBJ1-5, with D possibly being TRBD1 (5 bases). Trimming took 3 bases from V and 4 from J, leaving 10 bases between them. The CDR3 covers 14 residues. Looked up from germline, CDR1 is LNHDA and CDR2 is SQIVND (reference sequence). In DNA form, the CDR3 reads TGTGCCAGTAGTATCCGGGACGGTAATCAGCCCCAGCATTTT. Encoded protein: CASSIRDGNQPQHF. The variable domain in full, with the rest retrieved from reference TRBV19 and TRBJ1-5, is DGGITQSPKYLFRKEGQNVTLSCEQNLNHDAMYWYRQDPGQGLRLIYYSQIVNDFQKGDIAEGYSVSREKKESFPLTVTSAQKNPTAFYLCASSIRDGNQPQHFGDGTRLSIL.

In this sample, this clonotype turned up a few times. V usage is TRBV4-2 and J usage is TRBJ2-5, with D perhaps matching TRBD1 or TRBD2 (5 bases each). This CDR3 comprises 16 residues. Between the trimmed V and J ends, which lost 3 bases and 3 bases, there was a span of 17 bases. Germline V gene sequence: CDR1 LGHNA, CDR2 YNFKEQ. CDR3 region: CASSQGRRVSEETQYF. CDR3 nucleotides: TGTGCCAGCAGCCAGGGACGACGGGTTTCGGAAGAGACCCAGTACTTC.

This clonotype was counted at least ten times. The gene calls are TRBV11-1 and TRBJ2-2; no reliable D call. CDR3 length: 14 amino acids. CDR1 SGHAT and CDR2 FQDESV come from the germline V gene (reference sequence). Trimming left V 2 bases short and J 0 bases short, with 4 bases between. The chain's CDR3 is CASSLWSNTGELFF. The CDR3 region has the DNA TGTGCCAGCAGCTTATGGTCGAACACCGGGGAGCTGTTTTTT. Full variable domain (rest looked up from reference TRBV11-1 and TRBJ2-2): EAEVAQSPRYKITEKSQAVAFWCDPISGHATLYWYRQILGQGPELLVQFQDESVVDDSQLPKDRFSAERLKGVDSTLKIQPAELGDSAMYLCASSLWSNTGELFFGEGSRLTVL.

This clonotype was picked up a small number of times. The genes are TRBV5-1 and TRBJ1-1; 9 nucleotides line up with TRBD1. The CDR3 runs to 15 residues. The germline V gene has CDR1 SGHRS and CDR2 YFSETQ. With 6 bases clipped from V and 4 bases from J, the junction kept 10 bases outside the gene matches. The CDR3 reads CASTTGTGFGTEAFF. The DNA of the CDR3 is TGCGCCAGCACCACCGGGACAGGGTTCGGCACTGAAGCTTTCTTT. Supplemented by reference TRBV5-1 and TRBJ1-1, the full variable domain reads KAGVTQTPRYLIKTRGQQVTLSCSPISGHRSVSWYQQTPGQGLQFLFEYFSETQRNKGNFPGRFSGRQFSNSRSEMNVSTLELGDSALYLCASTTGTGFGTEAFFGQGTRLTVV.

This clonotype appeared many times. V gene TRBV5-1 combines with J gene TRBJ1-1; 11 bases map to TRBD1. After removal of 4 bases from V and 2 bases from J, the junction contained 7 bases not matched to a gene. The length of the CDR3 is 16 residues. The germline V gene encodes CDR1 SGHRS and CDR2 YFSETQ. In DNA form, the CDR3 reads TGCGCCAGCAGCCCAGGACAGGGGGCTTTAAACACTGAAGCTTTCTTT. It yields the protein CASSPGQGALNTEAFF.

This clonotype came up a few times. V gene TRBV5-1 combines with J gene TRBJ2-7, with TRBD1 identical over 9 bases. The V and J ends lost 2 bases and 0 bases, in that order; junction bases with no gene match: 9. The CDR3 has 17 amino acids. Germline-derived CDR1 and CDR2 are SGHRS and YFSETQ. This CDR3 reads CASSLETGGIFSYEQYF. The DNA of the CDR3 is TGCGCCAGCAGCTTAGAGACAGGGGGAATATTCTCCTACGAGCAGTACTTC.

In this sample, this clonotype turned up a few times. The rearrangement links TRBV29-1 to TRBJ2-5, with 7 bases fitting TRBD2. V dropped 3 bases and J dropped 2; count of bases not matched to a gene: 6. Germline lookup yields CDR1 SQVTM and CDR2 ANQGSEA. The length of the CDR3 is 14 residues. CDR3 in DNA: TGCAGCGTTGACGGGTCGGGACTACAAGAGACCCAGTACTTC. Protein sequence: CSVDGSGLQETQYF.

This clonotype was counted only a few times. The rearrangement uses TRBV4-2 and TRBJ2-7; tentative D call: TRBD1 (6 bases). This CDR3 region has 15 residues. Trimming stripped 1 base from V and 2 bases from J, with 12 bases between. Germline CDR1 LGHNA, CDR2 YNFKEQ. CDR3 in DNA: TGTGCCAGCAGCCAAGGACGGGACAACCCCTACGAGCAGTACTTC. This gives the protein CASSQGRDNPYEQYF.

This clonotype has a count of ten or more. The chain links TRBV20-1 to TRBJ1-4, with 7 bases lining up with TRBD1. The V segment lost 1 base and the J segment 7 bases; nucleotides outside the gene matches: 12. Per germline, CDR1 DFQATT and CDR2 SNEGSKA (reference sequence). CDR3 length: 16 residues. The CDR3 sequence: CSARARVGTEPEKLFF. The CDR3 DNA sequence: TGCAGTGCTAGAGCTCGAGTGGGGACAGAGCCTGAAAAACTGTTTTTT.

This clonotype has a handful of counts. This chain uses TRBV20-1 with TRBJ2-5, with D unresolved. V shed 3 bases and J shed 2 bases, with 10 bases lying between them. CDR1 DFQATT and CDR2 SNEGSKA come from the germline V gene (reference sequence). The CDR3 length is 13 residues. In nucleotides, the CDR3 is TGCAGTGCTAGTAGGCAGCTACAAGAGACCCAGTACTTC. It is translated as CSASRQLQETQYF.

The CDR3 here is CASTDRAINEKLFF. The CDR3 DNA follows: TGTGCCAGCACCGACAGAGCTATTAATGAAAAACTGTTTTTT. This chain uses TRBV19 with TRBJ1-4; D is possibly TRBD1 (5 bases). This CDR3 contains 14 residues. V was trimmed by 9 bases and J by 4 bases, leaving 15 bases between them. Germline CDR1 is LNHDA and CDR2 is SQIVND (reference sequence).

This clonotype showed up many times. V is TRBV29-1 and J is TRBJ1-1; D might be TRBD1 (6 bases). The CDR3 totals 11 residues. Germline-derived CDR1 and CDR2 are SQVTM and ANQGSEA. V was cut by 6 bases and J by 5 bases, with 10 bases left in between. The chain's CDR3 is CSVQGRTEAFF. The DNA of the CDR3 is TGCAGCGTACAGGGCAGGACTGAAGCTTTCTTT.

As for this clonotype: One junction end does not reproduce the germline sequence, and a read error may be involved. The chain combines TRBV7-7 with TRBJ2-2, with D hard to call. Germline CDR1 is SSHAT and CDR2 is FNYEAQ (reference sequence). The CDR3 has 13 amino acids. The DNA of the CDR3 is TGTGCTAGCATTGAGGTTTCAACCGGGGAGCTGTTTTTT. Amino acid sequence: CASIEVSTGELFF.

This clonotype was seen at least ten times. The chain recombines TRBV5-1 with TRBJ2-1, with D uncertain. Germline V CDR1 and CDR2: SGHRS, YFSETQ. CDR3 length: 15 residues. With 4 bases removed from V and 0 bases from J, the gap between germline ends came to 11 bases. The CDR3 region is CASSLTVSSYNEQFF. The DNA for the CDR3 is TGCGCCAGCAGCCTTACAGTAAGCTCCTACAATGAGCAGTTCTTC.